This T cell receptor beta chain was captured in a study of blood T cell repertoires in COVID-19. Background on the study: Researchers got acute and convalescent COVID-19 samples from the United States, Italy and Spain.

Trimming removed 4 bases from V and 8 bases from J; junction bases left unmatched: 9. Germline V lookup: CDR1 SGHRS, CDR2 YFSETQ. The CDR3 contains 14 residues. Data came from immunoSEQ multiplex PCR; TCRdb stores just in-frame clones and leaves some out. This table holds 70,000 to 95,000 clones, 70% to 90% found once. V is TRBV5-1 and J is TRBJ2-1, with 7 nucleotides matching TRBD1. Input material: peripheral blood. This clonotype was obtained from a woman aged 70 to 79 with active or convalescent COVID-19. CDR3 DNA sequence: TGCGCCAGCAGCCCGGACAGGTTCTCCCATGAGCAGTTCTTC. Translation: CASSPDRFSHEQFF.